This entry lists 15 T cell receptor beta chains sequenced from one sample in a study of shared clonotypes between healthy human individuals (dated by TCRdb to the early 2020s). Library construction relied on the immunoSEQ multiplex PCR assay. What TCRdb holds here is the immuneACCESS table cut down to in-frame rearrangements. Part of the clones is not present; checked against another copy, under half of the missing clones reflect an unresolved V gene, and the others are unexplained. The sample table shows about 670,000 clones, and 60% to 80% are seen once. 1.8% of the sample goes to the ten largest clones. The sequenced material came from memory CD4+ T cells sorted from blood. The sample's cell subset or site, from its label and the paper: CD45RA-negative fraction. These receptors were obtained from a woman in her twenties or thirties in good health.

This clone has only a few counts. This chain uses TRBV28 with TRBJ2-5; D remains unclear. This CDR3 has 13 amino acids. In germline, CDR1 is MDHEN, CDR2 SYDVKM. V dropped 9 bases and J dropped 4 bases, with 15 bases sitting between them. In DNA, the CDR3 is TGTGCCAGTTCGACCCCGGCCCGAGAGACCCAGTACTTC. The encoded protein is CASSTPARETQYF.

The chain carries TRBV6-6 and TRBJ2-5, with 12 bases lining up with TRBD2. The CDR3 spans 16 residues. Germline CDR1 and CDR2: MNHNY and SVGAGI (reference sequence). Trimming cost V 5 bases and J 5 bases; bases outside gene matches: 9. In DNA form, the CDR3 reads TGTGCCAGCAGTCGAGGACTAGCGGGACGGCGTGAGACCCAGTACTTC. This translates into CASSRGLAGRRETQYF.

This chain joins TRBV11-2 and TRBJ2-7; TRBD2 aligns across 11 bases. The germline V gene has CDR1 SGHAT and CDR2 FQNNGV. J was trimmed by 2 bases and V by 4 bases; bases with no gene match: 4. The CDR3 is 15 residues long. The CDR3 spells CASSYRSGRAYEQYF. DNA of the CDR3: TGTGCCAGCAGCTATCGTAGCGGGAGGGCCTACGAGCAGTACTTC. Using reference TRBV11-2 and TRBJ2-7 for the parts outside the CDR3, the full variable domain is EAGVAQSPRYKIIEKRQSVAFWCNPISGHATLYWYQQILGQGPKLLIQFQNNGVVDDSQLPKDRFSAERLKGVDSTLKIQPAKLEDSAVYLCASSYRSGRAYEQYFGPGTRLTVT.

This chain connects TRBV28 to TRBJ2-1; D is unclear. V shed 3 bases and J shed 6 bases, with 3 bases lying between them. The CDR3 runs 11 residues. The germline V gene encodes CDR1 MDHEN and CDR2 SYDVKM. The CDR3 here is CASSFFNEQFF. The DNA for the CDR3 is TGTGCCAGCAGTTTTTTCAATGAGCAGTTCTTC.

The V gene is TRBV21-1, the J gene TRBJ2-7; TRBD2 is the table's D call, not checked against the DNA. TRBV21-1 is reported as a pseudogene. This CDR3 is built from 15 residues. The DNA for the CDR3 is TGTGCCAGCACCAAAGCGACTAGCTTGAGCCACGAGCAGTACTTC. Residues: CASTKATSLSHEQYF.

This clone was seen a handful of times. This rearrangement joins TRBV7-2 to TRBJ2-3, with 10 bases that match TRBD1. The J segment lost 1 base and the V segment lost 3 bases, leaving 4 bases of the junction unmatched. The CDR3 extends over 16 amino acids. Germline V gene sequence: CDR1 SGHTA, CDR2 FQGNSA. The CDR3 sequence: CASSFAGTGGTDTQYF. The CDR3 nucleotides read TGTGCCAGCAGCTTCGCCGGGACAGGGGGCACAGATACGCAGTATTTT.

The chain joins TRBV19 to TRBJ1-5, with unresolved D. The CDR3 spans 14 residues. CDR1 and CDR2 from the germline V gene are LNHDA and SQIVND (reference sequence). V was clipped by 7 bases and J by 7 bases, with 17 bases between them. The CDR3 region is CASKRSDPEQPQHF. In DNA, the CDR3 is TGTGCCAGTAAGCGGTCCGATCCCGAACAGCCCCAGCATTTT.

The chain uses TRBV27 and TRBJ2-1; 7 bases are a match to TRBD2. V lost 2 bases and J lost 6; bases outside the gene matches: 7. The V gene's germline CDR1 is MNHEY and CDR2 SMNVEV (reference sequence). The CDR3 length is 15 residues. The CDR3 region is CASSLNAGEANEQFF. In nucleotides, the CDR3 is TGTGCCAGCAGTTTAAATGCGGGAGAGGCCAATGAGCAGTTCTTC.

The chain is built from TRBV14 and TRBJ2-2, with 11 bases fitting TRBD2. The CDR3 contains 18 residues. Germline lookup yields CDR1 SGHDN and CDR2 FVKESK. The V segment lost 4 bases and the J segment 1 base; nucleotides outside the gene matches: 8. The CDR3 region is CASSPLTGTSGNTGELFF. For the CDR3, the DNA is TGTGCCAGCAGCCCCCTCACCGGGACTAGCGGGAACACCGGGGAGCTGTTTTTT. The complete variable domain, with remaining parts taken from reference TRBV14 and TRBJ2-2, reads EAGVTQFPSHSVIEKGQTVTLRCDPISGHDNLYWYRRVMGKEIKFLLHFVKESKQDESGMPNNRFLAERTGGTYSTLKVQPAELEDSGVYFCASSPLTGTSGNTGELFFGEGSRLTVL.

The sample holds one count of this clone. The rearrangement joins TRBV5-1 to TRBJ1-2; D is possibly TRBD1 (5 bases). V dropped 1 base and J dropped 7 bases, with 17 bases sitting between them. Germline assignment: CDR1 SGHRS and CDR2 YFSETQ. The CDR3 covers 15 residues. This CDR3 reads CASSLRDSPFSGYTF. For the CDR3, the DNA is TGCGCCAGCAGCTTGCGCGACAGTCCTTTTTCTGGCTACACCTTC.

This clone has more than one count but fewer than ten. The V and J genes are TRBV11-2 and TRBJ2-1; no clear D gene. V lost 1 base and J 4 bases, leaving 8 bases between the germline ends. Germline CDR1 and CDR2: SGHAT and FQNNGV. This CDR3 is built from 14 residues. For the CDR3, the DNA is TGTGCCAGCAGCTTAGGATCAGTATACAATGAGCAGTTCTTC. This codes for CASSLGSVYNEQFF.

The rearrangement links TRBV18 to TRBJ2-4; D not resolved. The CDR3 is 15 amino acids. Germline V gives CDR1 KGHSH, CDR2 LQKENI. Trimming removed 3 bases at V and 3 bases at J, with 12 bases between. The CDR3 region is CASSPPIAGKNIQYF. The CDR3 nucleotides read TGTGCCAGCTCACCCCCGATCGCCGGCAAAAACATTCAGTACTTC.

The V and J genes are TRBV15 and TRBJ2-4, with D unclear. The CDR3 totals 16 residues. The V gene lost 2 bases and the J gene lost 9 bases, with 20 bases spanning the gap. Per the germline V gene, CDR1 is LNHNV and CDR2 is YYDKDF (reference sequence). CDR3 region: CATSRRTLRAQAIQYF. The CDR3 DNA reads as TGTGCCACCAGCAGACGTACGCTACGGGCCCAGGCCATTCAGTACTTC. Full variable domain (rest looked up from reference TRBV15 and TRBJ2-4): DAMVIQNPRYQVTQFGKPVTLSCSQTLNHNVMYWYQQKSSQAPKLLFHYYDKDFNNEADTPDNFQSRRPNTSFCFLDIRSPGLGDTAMYLCATSRRTLRAQAIQYFGAGTRLSVL.

This clone turned up a few times. The chain couples TRBV7-7 to TRBJ2-1, with D hard to call. V was cut by 5 bases and J by 0 bases, with 11 bases left in between. Per germline, CDR1 SSHAT and CDR2 FNYEAQ (reference sequence). This CDR3 has 15 amino acids. This CDR3 reads CASSPSSSSYNEQFF. In nucleotides, the CDR3 is TGTGCCAGCAGCCCATCCTCGAGCTCCTACAATGAGCAGTTCTTC.

V gene TRBV5-1 combines with J gene TRBJ2-7, with TRBD2 matching over 14 bases. Germline CDR1 and CDR2: SGHRS and YFSETQ. J gave up 6 bases and V 2 bases, and 7 bases lay outside the gene matches. The CDR3 sequence is 16 residues long. The CDR3 loop is CASSFKDGLAGGEQYF. Written as DNA, the CDR3 is TGCGCCAGCAGCTTTAAAGATGGACTAGCGGGAGGCGAGCAGTACTTC. Full variable domain (remainder filled in from reference TRBV5-1 and TRBJ2-7): KAGVTQTPRYLIKTRGQQVTLSCSPISGHRSVSWYQQTPGQGLQFLFEYFSETQRNKGNFPGRFSGRQFSNSRSEMNVSTLELGDSALYLCASSFKDGLAGGEQYFGPGTRLTVT.